Listed below are T cell receptor beta chains from one sample, sequenced in a study of cytomegalovirus exposure and HLA in healthy donors. TCRdb's copy holds only in-frame clones and misses some; the assay was immunoSEQ multiplex PCR. This table holds 150,000 or so clones, 65% to 85% found once. The material sequenced was PBMCs. The receptors were gathered from a man aged 45-65 years in good health and CMV-seronegative. Each CDR3 is given with its conserved first and last residue. Fields, in order: clone size, D gene, J gene, CDR3 length, V gene, CDR3 DNA, CDR3 protein. A D gene is named only where the DNA matches it firmly. The listing skips clone size in some rows; elsewhere it reads once, few, many or a size class.

abundance: -
d_gene: -
j_gene: TRBJ2-7
len: 15
v_gene: TRBV2
CDR3nt: TGTGCCAGCAGTGCGTTGGCTAGCGCGTCCTACGAGCAGTACTTC
CDR3aa: CASSALASASYEQYF

abundance: -
d_gene: -
j_gene: TRBJ2-5
len: 16
v_gene: TRBV27
CDR3nt: TGTGCCAGCAGTTCAGATTCGGGGGGCCAAGGAGAGACCCAGTACTTC
CDR3aa: CASSSDSGGQGETQYF

abundance: -
d_gene: TRBD1
j_gene: TRBJ2-7
len: 12
v_gene: TRBV7-6
CDR3nt: TGTGCCAGCAGCTTAGAGGGGGCCGGGCAGTACTTC
CDR3aa: CASSLEGAGQYF

abundance: -
d_gene: TRBD2
j_gene: TRBJ2-5
len: 17
v_gene: TRBV2
CDR3nt: TGTGCCAGCAGTGAACGCCGGGGACTAGCGGAGGGGGAGACCCAGTACTTC
CDR3aa: CASSERRGLAEGETQYF

abundance: -
d_gene: TRBD1
j_gene: TRBJ1-5
len: 16
v_gene: TRBV19
CDR3nt: TGTGCCAGTAGTACCCAGGGACAGGGGGGAAGTCAGCCCCAGCATTTT
CDR3aa: CASSTQGQGGSQPQHF

abundance: -
d_gene: TRBD1
j_gene: TRBJ2-1
len: 15
v_gene: TRBV7-9
CDR3nt: TGTGCCAGCAGCTTAGGGACAGGGGTTTACAATGAGCAGTTCTTC
CDR3aa: CASSLGTGVYNEQFF

abundance: -
d_gene: TRBD1
j_gene: TRBJ1-2
len: 14
v_gene: TRBV19
CDR3nt: TGTGCCAGTAGTCTCGACAGGGGGATCAATGGCTACACCTTC
CDR3aa: CASSLDRGINGYTF

abundance: -
d_gene: TRBD2
j_gene: TRBJ2-3
len: 16
v_gene: TRBV30
CDR3nt: TGTGCCTGGAGTGTAGGGGCGGGAGGGGGCACAGATACGCAGTATTTT
CDR3aa: CAWSVGAGGGTDTQYF

abundance: -
d_gene: TRBD2
j_gene: TRBJ2-1
len: 17
v_gene: TRBV5-4
CDR3nt: TGTGCCAGCAGCTCCAGGACTAGCGGGAATTTCTACAATGAGCAGTTCTTC
CDR3aa: CASSSRTSGNFYNEQFF

abundance: -
d_gene: -
j_gene: TRBJ1-1
len: 15
v_gene: TRBV5-4
CDR3nt: TGTGCCAGCAGCATTTCCTTAGACATTTCCACTGAAGCTTTCTTT
CDR3aa: CASSISLDISTEAFF

abundance: -
d_gene: -
j_gene: TRBJ1-3
len: 16
v_gene: TRBV7-9
CDR3nt: TGTGCCAGCAGCCGTAGGGACACCTATTCTGGAAACACCATATATTTT
CDR3aa: CASSRRDTYSGNTIYF

abundance: -
d_gene: TRBD1
j_gene: TRBJ2-2
len: 15
v_gene: TRBV7-9
CDR3nt: TGTGCCAGCAGCCAGACAGGGGGCTTCACCAGGGAGCTGTTTTTT
CDR3aa: CASSQTGGFTRELFF

abundance: -
d_gene: -
j_gene: TRBJ2-2
len: 16
v_gene: TRBV7-2
CDR3nt: TGTGCCAGCAGCTTAGTTTCCGGGACGAACACCGGGGAGCTGTTTTTT
CDR3aa: CASSLVSGTNTGELFF

abundance: -
d_gene: TRBD2
j_gene: TRBJ2-1
len: 15
v_gene: TRBV9
CDR3nt: TGTGCCAGCAGCGTAGCACTAGCGGGAGGATATGAGCAGTTCTTC
CDR3aa: CASSVALAGGYEQFF

abundance: once
d_gene: TRBD2
j_gene: TRBJ2-1
len: 16
v_gene: TRBV6-1
CDR3nt: TGTGCCAGCAGTGAAAGGAGCGGGGGGGCAATCAATGAGCAGTTCTTC
CDR3aa: CASSERSGGAINEQFF

abundance: -
d_gene: TRBD1
j_gene: TRBJ1-1
len: 16
v_gene: TRBV7-2
CDR3nt: TGTGCCAGCAGCCCGGGACAGGGGAGGATGGACACTGAAGCTTTCTTT
CDR3aa: CASSPGQGRMDTEAFF

abundance: -
d_gene: -
j_gene: TRBJ1-2
len: 12
v_gene: TRBV2
CDR3nt: TGTGCCAGCAGCGAGGTTAACTATGGCTACACCTTC
CDR3aa: CASSEVNYGYTF

abundance: few
d_gene: -
j_gene: TRBJ2-5
len: 12
v_gene: TRBV6-5
CDR3nt: TGTGCCAGCAGTAGAGGTCCGGAGTCCCAGTACTTC
CDR3aa: CASSRGPESQYF

abundance: -
d_gene: -
j_gene: TRBJ1-1
len: 16
v_gene: TRBV11-3
CDR3nt: TGTGCCAGCAGCCCGGGGTCAGGACGGGCGAACACTGAAGCTTTCTTT
CDR3aa: CASSPGSGRANTEAFF

abundance: -
d_gene: -
j_gene: TRBJ1-2
len: 13
v_gene: TRBV27
CDR3nt: TGTGCCAGCAGTTTCGGGGTTGCCTATGGCTACACCTTC
CDR3aa: CASSFGVAYGYTF

abundance: -
d_gene: TRBD1
j_gene: TRBJ2-2
len: 17
v_gene: TRBV27
CDR3nt: TGTGCCAGCGGCCGAAAAGGGGGCCCTGCGAGCACCGGGGAGCTGTTTTTT
CDR3aa: CASGRKGGPASTGELFF

abundance: -
d_gene: -
j_gene: TRBJ2-2
len: 15
v_gene: TRBV18
CDR3nt: TGTGCCAGCTCACCCGGGACAAGCAACACCGGGGAGCTGTTTTTT
CDR3aa: CASSPGTSNTGELFF

abundance: -
d_gene: TRBD1
j_gene: TRBJ1-5
len: 17
v_gene: TRBV4-2
CDR3nt: TGTGCCAGCAGCCCCCAAAGCAGGGGGGATAGCAATCAGCCCCAGCATTTT
CDR3aa: CASSPQSRGDSNQPQHF

abundance: -
d_gene: -
j_gene: TRBJ2-7
len: 11
v_gene: TRBV20-1
CDR3nt: TGCAGTGCTACTCCGGGTGGGGAGCAGTACTTC
CDR3aa: CSATPGGEQYF

abundance: -
d_gene: -
j_gene: TRBJ2-3
len: 15
v_gene: TRBV14
CDR3nt: TGTGCCAGCAGCCGCCCCGGGGCCGGGAGAGATACGCAGTATTTT
CDR3aa: CASSRPGAGRDTQYF

abundance: -
d_gene: -
j_gene: TRBJ1-1
len: 14
v_gene: TRBV30
CDR3nt: TGTGCCTGGAGTCCGAATCAGGTGAACACTGAAGCTTTCTTT
CDR3aa: CAWSPNQVNTEAFF

abundance: -
d_gene: TRBD1
j_gene: TRBJ1-2
len: 11
v_gene: TRBV19
CDR3nt: TGTGCCAGTAACAGGGGGTATGGCTACACCTTC
CDR3aa: CASNRGYGYTF

abundance: -
d_gene: TRBD1
j_gene: TRBJ1-4
len: 16
v_gene: TRBV7-3
CDR3nt: TGTGCCAGCAGCCGGGACAGGGCGTCAACTAATGAAAAACTGTTTTTT
CDR3aa: CASSRDRASTNEKLFF

abundance: -
d_gene: TRBD2
j_gene: TRBJ2-7
len: 16
v_gene: TRBV9
CDR3nt: TGTGCCAGCAGCGTAGGAGGACTAGCGGCGTCCTACGAGCAGTACTTC
CDR3aa: CASSVGGLAASYEQYF

abundance: -
d_gene: -
j_gene: TRBJ2-2
len: 14
v_gene: TRBV7-3
CDR3nt: TGTGCCAGCAGCCCCGGGGGATGGACCGGGGAGCTGTTTTTT
CDR3aa: CASSPGGWTGELFF

abundance: -
d_gene: -
j_gene: TRBJ1-6
len: 16
v_gene: TRBV9
CDR3nt: TGTGCCAGCAGCGCCCGGGACAACGCGCCATATTCACCCCTCCACTTT
CDR3aa: CASSARDNAPYSPLHF

abundance: few
d_gene: -
j_gene: TRBJ1-1
len: 13
v_gene: TRBV11-3
CDR3nt: TGTGCCAGCAGCTTAAGCGGAAACACTGAAGCTTTCTTT
CDR3aa: CASSLSGNTEAFF

abundance: -
d_gene: TRBD2
j_gene: TRBJ2-5
len: 15
v_gene: TRBV4-2
CDR3nt: TGTGCCAGCAGCCAAGATAGCGGGGGGAAGGGGACCCAGTACTTC
CDR3aa: CASSQDSGGKGTQYF

abundance: few
d_gene: TRBD2
j_gene: TRBJ2-5
len: 14
v_gene: TRBV6-6
CDR3nt: TGTGCCAGCAGACAACTAGCGGGCCAAGAGACCCAGTACTTC
CDR3aa: CASRQLAGQETQYF

abundance: -
d_gene: -
j_gene: TRBJ1-1
len: 13
v_gene: TRBV14
CDR3nt: TGTGCCAGCAGCCCCCGGGAGAACACTGAAGCTTTCTTT
CDR3aa: CASSPRENTEAFF

abundance: few
d_gene: TRBD2
j_gene: TRBJ2-5
len: 19
v_gene: TRBV5-1
CDR3nt: TGCGCCAGCAGCTTGGAGAGCCCCTGGGTAGCGGGAGGAGGTGAGACCCAGTACTTC
CDR3aa: CASSLESPWVAGGGETQYF

abundance: -
d_gene: TRBD1
j_gene: TRBJ1-1
len: 15
v_gene: TRBV7-9
CDR3nt: TGTGCCAGCAGCTTAGCTGGGACAGTGGGCACTGAAGCTTTCTTT
CDR3aa: CASSLAGTVGTEAFF

abundance: -
d_gene: -
j_gene: TRBJ2-7
len: 14
v_gene: TRBV14
CDR3nt: TGTGCCAGCAGCCAAGTTGCGGAGTCCTACGAGCAGTACTTC
CDR3aa: CASSQVAESYEQYF

abundance: once
d_gene: -
j_gene: TRBJ2-2
len: 13
v_gene: TRBV18
CDR3nt: TGTGCCAGCGCTACAGGGAACACCGGGGAGCTGTTTTTT
CDR3aa: CASATGNTGELFF

abundance: -
d_gene: -
j_gene: TRBJ2-7
len: 14
v_gene: TRBV19
CDR3nt: TGTGCCAGTAGTGCCACTAGAAACTTGGGGGAGCAGTACTTC
CDR3aa: CASSATRNLGEQYF

abundance: -
d_gene: TRBD2
j_gene: TRBJ2-7
len: 14
v_gene: TRBV11-2
CDR3nt: TGTGCCAGCAGCATAACTAGCGGGAGAGACGAGCAGTACTTC
CDR3aa: CASSITSGRDEQYF